This T cell receptor (beta chain) was retrieved from a study of control samples from healthy donors and cancer patients. Assay used: immunoSEQ multiplex PCR; TCRdb lists only in-frame clones, some missing. This sample has tens of thousands of clones, with around 92% found just once. After removal of 1 base from V and 3 bases from J, the junction contained 3 bases not matched to a gene. The CDR3 length is 15 residues. Germline V gene lookup returns CDR1 MDHEN and CDR2 SYDVKM. This clone was counted a single time. This chain connects TRBV28 to TRBJ1-2; 9 nucleotides line up with TRBD1. The clonotype comes from a man aged 50 to 60 in good health. The sequencing input was blood. The CDR3, as DNA: TGTGCCAGCAGTTTATACGGGACAGGGCACTATGGCTACACCTTC. As protein: CASSLYGTGHYGYTF.